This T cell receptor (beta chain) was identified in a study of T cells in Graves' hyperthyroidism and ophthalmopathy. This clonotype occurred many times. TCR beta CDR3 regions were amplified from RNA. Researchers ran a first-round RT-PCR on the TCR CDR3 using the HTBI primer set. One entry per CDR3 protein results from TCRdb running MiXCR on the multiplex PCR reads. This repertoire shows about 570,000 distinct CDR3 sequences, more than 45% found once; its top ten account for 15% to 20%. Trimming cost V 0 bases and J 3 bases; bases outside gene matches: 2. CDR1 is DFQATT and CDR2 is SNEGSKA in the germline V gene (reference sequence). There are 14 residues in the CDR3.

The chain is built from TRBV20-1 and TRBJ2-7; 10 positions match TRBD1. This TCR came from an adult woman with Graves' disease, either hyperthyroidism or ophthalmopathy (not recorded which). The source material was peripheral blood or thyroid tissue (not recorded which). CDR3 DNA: TGCAGTGCTAGAGAGGGGACAGGGGACTACGAGCAGTACTTC. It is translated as CSAREGTGDYEQYF.